The 20 T cell receptor beta chains below come from one sample, sequenced in a study of Graves' ophthalmopathy and Graves' hyperthyroidism. RNA served as the template for amplifying TCR beta CDR3 regions. After a first-round RT-PCR with HTBI primers, a second-round multiplex PCR was run. MiXCR, run by TCRdb on the multiplex PCR reads, gives a single entry per CDR3 protein. The sample lists more than 300,000 distinct CDR3 sequences; roughly 14% were seen once. Material: peripheral blood. Receptors originate from a woman aged 18 to 35 with stable Graves' hyperthyroidism.

This clonotype was counted a few times. The chain uses TRBV4-1 and TRBJ2-7; D is perhaps TRBD2 (6 bases). Deletions cut 1 base from V and 6 bases from J, with 16 bases between. In germline, CDR1 is MGHRA, CDR2 YSYEKL. The CDR3 contains 15 residues. The CDR3 bases are TGCGCCAGCAGCCAAGGGGGTAGCGGTACCTTCGAGCAGTACTTC. It is translated as CASSQGGSGTFEQYF.

This clonotype came up many times. The V and J genes are TRBV2 and TRBJ2-5, with 8 bases matching TRBD1. This CDR3 region has 14 residues. J lost 4 bases, V lost 8 bases, and 9 bases had no gene match. The germline V gene encodes CDR1 SNHLY and CDR2 FYNNEI. The CDR3 reads CASAGRGLLETQYF. The CDR3 DNA reads TGTGCCAGCGCGGGCAGGGGGCTTTTAGAGACCCAGTACTTC.

This chain links TRBV29-1 with TRBJ1-2, with a tentative D call TRBD1 (5 bases). From germline, CDR1 is SQVTM and CDR2 ANQGSEA. V lost 6 bases and J lost 4, with 15 bases in between. This CDR3 is 13 amino acids long. The CDR3 DNA reads TGCAGCGTCGCCCCTGTAGGGGCCTATGGCTACACCTTC. This translates into CSVAPVGAYGYTF. Full variable domain (remainder filled in from reference TRBV29-1 and TRBJ1-2): SAVISQKPSRDICQRGTSLTIQCQVDSQVTMMFWYRQQPGQSLTLIATANQGSEATYESGFVIDKFPISRPNLTFSTLTVSNMSPEDSSIYLCSVAPVGAYGYTFGSGTRLTVV.

This clonotype was seen many times. The chain uses TRBV2 and TRBJ2-7; TRBD1 might be the D (6 bases). This CDR3 has 12 amino acids. Germline loops: CDR1 SNHLY, CDR2 FYNNEI. The CDR3 coding sequence is TGTGTTACACAGGGAGTCTCCTACGAGCAGTACTTC. Protein sequence: CVTQGVSYEQYF.

The table lists this clonotype with a few counts. The chain couples TRBV5-5 to TRBJ2-4; D may be TRBD1 (5 bases). This CDR3 has 14 residues. V lost 0 bases and J lost 8, with 12 bases in between. Germline V gives CDR1 SGHKS, CDR2 YYEKEE (reference sequence). DNA of the CDR3: TGTGCCAGCAGCTTGGAGGGGATGGAATACATTCAGTACTTC. It specifies CASSLEGMEYIQYF. Full variable domain (missing parts from reference TRBV5-5 and TRBJ2-4): DAGVTQSPTHLIKTRGQQVTLRCSPISGHKSVSWYQQVLGQGPQFIFQYYEKEERGRGNFPDRFSARQFPNYSSELNVNALLLGDSALYLCASSLEGMEYIQYFGAGTRLSVL.

This clonotype was seen repeatedly, ten times or more. The V and J genes are TRBV20-1 and TRBJ2-7, with a tentative D call TRBD2 (6 bases). This CDR3 spans 15 amino acids. CDR1 and CDR2 from the germline V gene are DFQATT and SNEGSKA (reference sequence). The V and J ends lost 0 bases and 2 bases respectively, with 14 bases between them. The CDR3 region has the DNA TGCAGTGCTAGAGAGGGCGGGGTTGGGGCCTACGAGCAGTACTTC. Its protein product is CSAREGGVGAYEQYF.

As concerns this clonotype: Possible read error: a much larger clone is one base away. J is TRBJ1-2 and V is TRBV6-1; 10 bases are shared with TRBD1. CDR3 length equals 11 residues. CDR1 is MNHNS, CDR2 SASEGT, per germline. CDR3 protein: CSSSNGQGGTF. Written as DNA, the CDR3 is TGTTCCAGCAGTAATGGACAGGGGGGGACCTTC.

This clonotype was counted many times. The CDR3 nucleotides are TGTGCCAGCACCAAGGGACAGCTCTATGGCTACACCTTC. Translated: CASTKGQLYGYTF. The V call is TRBV6-5, the J call TRBJ1-2; TRBD1 matches at 7 bases. V lost 7 bases, J lost 4 bases, and 6 bases stayed unmatched. This CDR3 has 13 residues. CDR1 and CDR2 (germline): MNHEY, SVGAGI.

At least ten counts were recorded for this clonotype. The rearrangement links TRBV14 to TRBJ1-1; D is unclear. Germline CDR1 SGHDN, CDR2 FVKESK. V dropped 6 bases and J dropped 11 bases, with 13 bases sitting between them. This CDR3 has 11 residues. As DNA, the CDR3 is TGTGCCAGCAGTAATACAGTGAAGGCTTTCTTT. It translates to CASSNTVKAFF.

This clonotype has a count of ten or more. The chain employs TRBV3-1 and TRBJ1-1; D ambiguous. This CDR3 is 13 amino acids long. The ends were cut back, 8 bases at V and 5 bases at J, with 15 bases in the middle. CDR1 and CDR2 (germline): LGHDT, YNNKEL (reference sequence). The CDR3 nucleotides are TGTGCCAGCGGACTAACCGGGGATACTGAAGCTTTCTTT. This sequence encodes CASGLTGDTEAFF.

This clonotype was detected a few times. The chain links TRBV4-2 to TRBJ2-6; 7 bases line up with TRBD1. The CDR3 is 15 residues long. Trimming took 3 bases from V and 1 from J; bases not matched to a gene: 0. Looked up from germline, CDR1 is LGHNA and CDR2 is YNFKEQ. The CDR3 spells CASSQTGSGANVLTF. DNA for the CDR3: TGTGCCAGCAGCCAGACAGGGTCTGGGGCCAACGTCCTGACTTTC.

This clonotype was detected many times. The genes are TRBV29-1 and TRBJ2-5; TRBD2 agrees at 7 bases. With V trimmed by 4 bases and J by 5 bases, 13 bases remained unmatched. Germline V gene data show CDR1 as SQVTM and CDR2 as ANQGSEA. The CDR3 loop spans 15 amino acids. This chain's CDR3 is CSVGAGGGFWETQYF. CDR3 sequence (DNA): TGCAGCGTTGGGGCAGGCGGGGGTTTCTGGGAGACCCAGTACTTC.

This clonotype was recorded many times. The chain has TRBV11-2 and TRBJ2-7, with TRBD2 identical over 10 bases. The CDR3 has 16 residues. Germline loops: CDR1 SGHAT, CDR2 FQNNGV. Trimming cost V 7 bases and J 0 bases; bases outside gene matches: 9. As DNA, the CDR3 is TGTGCCAGCACCATAAGAGCGGGGGGGGGCTCCTACGAGCAGTACTTC. The encoded protein is CASTIRAGGGSYEQYF.

The chain has TRBV6-5 and TRBJ1-1, with D possibly TRBD1 on 5 matching bases. The CDR3 covers 15 residues. V lost 7 bases and J lost 6, with 21 bases in between. Germline CDR1 is MNHEY and CDR2 is SVGAGI. DNA of the CDR3: TGTGCCAGCAATTCCTTCCAGGGCGAGGACTCTGAAGCTTTCTTT. This translates into CASNSFQGEDSEAFF.

The sample holds many counts of this clonotype. This rearrangement joins TRBV28 to TRBJ2-7, with D possibly being TRBD1 or TRBD2 (5 bases each). CDR3 size: 15 residues. V lost 6 bases, J lost 0 bases, and 15 bases lay in between. Germline V gene sequence: CDR1 MDHEN, CDR2 SYDVKM. This CDR3 is CASSYRGTSSYEQYF. Written as DNA, the CDR3 is TGTGCCAGCAGCTATAGGGGAACTAGCTCCTACGAGCAGTACTTC.

V usage is TRBV9 and J usage is TRBJ1-2; D is unclear. This CDR3 has 15 residues. Between the trimmed V and J ends, which lost 4 bases and 3 bases, there was a span of 16 bases. Per germline, CDR1 SGDLS and CDR2 YYNGEE. The CDR3 reads CASSPQAGIDYGYTF. The CDR3 nucleotides are TGTGCCAGCAGCCCCCAGGCGGGGATTGACTATGGCTACACCTTC.

Many counts were recorded for this clonotype. The V call is TRBV11-2, the J call TRBJ1-1, with 8 positions matching TRBD1. Germline loops: CDR1 SGHAT, CDR2 FQNNGV. This CDR3 contains 16 residues. V was pared by 4 bases and J by 0 bases, with 7 bases of the junction left unmatched. In DNA, the CDR3 is TGTGCCAGCAGCTCTTACAGGGGGGGGTTGAACACTGAAGCTTTCTTT. It yields the protein CASSSYRGGLNTEAFF.

In its sample, this clonotype was seen many times. This chain uses TRBV12-3 or TRBV12-4 with TRBJ1-6, with unresolved D. This CDR3 comprises 13 residues. The V end lost 3 bases, the J end lost 7 bases, and 7 bases lay between the germline ends. CDR3 sequence reads: CASSFSANSPLHF. The CDR3 DNA follows: TGTGCCAGCAGTTTTAGCGCGAATTCACCCCTCCACTTT.

Ten or more counts support this clonotype. The rearrangement uses TRBV25-1 and TRBJ1-5, with a tentative D call TRBD1 (6 bases). Germline CDR1 reads MGHDK; CDR2 reads SYGVNS. This CDR3 contains 13 residues. V was shortened by 1 base and J by 6 bases, with 7 bases between the two germline ends. The CDR3 loop is CASSEWGAQPQHF. The CDR3 DNA is TGTGCCAGCAGTGAATGGGGGGCTCAGCCCCAGCATTTT.

This clonotype was picked up many times. This chain connects TRBV19 to TRBJ2-2, with 8 bases that match TRBD1. Germline V gene lookup returns CDR1 LNHDA and CDR2 SQIVND (reference sequence). This CDR3 spans 15 amino acids. Losses at the gene ends were 5 bases for V and 1 base for J; bases not matched to a gene: 3. The CDR3 protein is CASSGTGENTGELFF. The DNA of the CDR3 is TGTGCCAGTAGTGGGACAGGAGAGAACACCGGGGAGCTGTTTTTT.